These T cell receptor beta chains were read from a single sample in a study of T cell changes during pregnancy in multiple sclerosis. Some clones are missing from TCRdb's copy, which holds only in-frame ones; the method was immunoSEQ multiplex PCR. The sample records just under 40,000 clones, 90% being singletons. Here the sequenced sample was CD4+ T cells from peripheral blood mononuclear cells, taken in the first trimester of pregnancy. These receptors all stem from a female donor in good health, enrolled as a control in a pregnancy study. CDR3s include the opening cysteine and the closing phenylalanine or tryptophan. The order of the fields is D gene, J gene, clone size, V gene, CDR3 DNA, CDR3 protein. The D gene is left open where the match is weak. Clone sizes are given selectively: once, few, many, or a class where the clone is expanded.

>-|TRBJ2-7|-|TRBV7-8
TGTGCCACCGGTGGTCAGGGTTACGAGCAGTACTTC
CATGGQGYEQYF
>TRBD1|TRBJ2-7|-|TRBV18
TGTGCCAGCTCACCACCGGCAGGGGGCTTCAGGAACGAGCAGTACTTC
CASSPPAGGFRNEQYF
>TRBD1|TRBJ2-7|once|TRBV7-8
TGTGCCAGCAGCCGAAGGGTCCCGGGACAGGGGGACCACGAGCAGTACTTC
CASSRRVPGQGDHEQYF
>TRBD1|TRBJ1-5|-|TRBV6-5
TGTGCCAGCAGAAGAATGGGACAGGAGAATCAGCCCCAGCATTTT
CASRRMGQENQPQHF
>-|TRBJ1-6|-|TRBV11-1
TGTGCCAGCAGCCACGATCAGGGAAATTCACCCCTCCACTTT
CASSHDQGNSPLHF
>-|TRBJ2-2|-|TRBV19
TGTGCCAGTAGTGAGGGGGTTGTCCCCGGGGAGCTGTTTTTT
CASSEGVVPGELFF
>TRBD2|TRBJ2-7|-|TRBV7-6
TGTGCCAGCAGCCAGGAACGCGGGGGGCAGTACTTC
CASSQERGGQYF
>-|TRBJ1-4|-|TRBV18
TGTGCCAGCTCACCGAGGACAGTTGAAAAACTGTTTTTT
CASSPRTVEKLFF
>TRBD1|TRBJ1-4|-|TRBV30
TGTGCCTGGAGCTCCGGGACAGGGTCTGAAAAACTGTTTTTT
CAWSSGTGSEKLFF
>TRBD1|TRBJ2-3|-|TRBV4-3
TGCGCCAGCAGCCTAGGGGGCCCTGAGCCGCAGTATTTT
CASSLGGPEPQYF
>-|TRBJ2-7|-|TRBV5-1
TGCGCCAGCAGCTTGGCCCAGGGTTACGAGCAGTACTTC
CASSLAQGYEQYF
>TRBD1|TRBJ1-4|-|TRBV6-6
TGTGCCAGCACTACAGAGGCAGGGGGGGAAAAACTGTTTTTT
CASTTEAGGEKLFF
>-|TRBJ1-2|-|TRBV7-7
TGTGCTAGCAGCCAACCCGGGGTTCGCTACACCTTC
CASSQPGVRYTF
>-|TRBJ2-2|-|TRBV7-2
TGTGCCAGCAGGCCAAGCACCTCCGGGGAGCTGTTTTTT
CASRPSTSGELFF
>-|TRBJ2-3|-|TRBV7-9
TGTGCCAGCAGCTTATCGGGATCTAGCACAGATACGCAGTATTTT
CASSLSGSSTDTQYF
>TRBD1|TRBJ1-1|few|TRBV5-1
TGCGCCAGCAGCTTGGAACAGGGGAGGACTGAAGCTTTCTTT
CASSLEQGRTEAFF
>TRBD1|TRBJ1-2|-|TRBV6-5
TGTGCCAGCACCCCTGGGGGCAGGGGGCCTGATGGCTACACCTTC
CASTPGGRGPDGYTF
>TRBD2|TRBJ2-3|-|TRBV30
TGTGCCTGGAGTACGGGCAGCGGGGGATCAGATACGCAGTATTTT
CAWSTGSGGSDTQYF
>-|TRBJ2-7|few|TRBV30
TGTGCCTGGACTCGGGACTACGAGCAGTACTTC
CAWTRDYEQYF
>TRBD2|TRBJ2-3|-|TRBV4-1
TGCGCCAGCAGCCAAGGTGTAAGTGTTCGGGGGGACACAGATACGCAGTATTTT
CASSQGVSVRGDTDTQYF
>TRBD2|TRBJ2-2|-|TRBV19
TGTGCCAGTAGTCGACAGCGGGGGGGCCAAACCGGGGAGCTGTTTTTT
CASSRQRGGQTGELFF
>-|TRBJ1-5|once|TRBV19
TGTGCCAGTAGTAACCCAGGGAAAATACAGCCCCAGCATTTT
CASSNPGKIQPQHF
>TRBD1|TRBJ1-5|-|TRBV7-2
TGTGCCAGCAGCCAGACAGGGGGCCATCAGCCCCAGCATTTT
CASSQTGGHQPQHF
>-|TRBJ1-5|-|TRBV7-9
TGTGCCAGCAGCTCAAATACAGGGAGCAATCAGCCCCAGCATTTT
CASSSNTGSNQPQHF
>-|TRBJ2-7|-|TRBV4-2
TGTGCCAGCAGCCAGCGCTCCGGGACTGGAAACTACGAGCAGTACTTC
CASSQRSGTGNYEQYF
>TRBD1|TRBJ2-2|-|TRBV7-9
TGTGCCAGCAGCCCCAGACAGGGGGGAAAAGCCGGGGAGCTGTTTTTT
CASSPRQGGKAGELFF
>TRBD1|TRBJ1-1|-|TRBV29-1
TGCAGCGTTGGGGTATTGGGGACAGACAACACTGAAGCTTTCTTT
CSVGVLGTDNTEAFF
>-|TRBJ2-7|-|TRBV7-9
TGTGCCAGCAGCCGCTGGGGTGGTGGGACTGGCTACGAGCAGTACTTC
CASSRWGGGTGYEQYF
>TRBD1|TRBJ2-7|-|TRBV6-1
TGTGCCAGCAGTGAACTGGGAAGAGGACAGGGGGTTATCTTC
CASSELGRGQGVIF
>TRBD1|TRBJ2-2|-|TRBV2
TGTGCCAGCACCGGTGCGGGACAGGCCACCGGGGAGCTGTTTTTT
CASTGAGQATGELFF
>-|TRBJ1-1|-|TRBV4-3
TGCGCCAGCAGCCAAATACAGGTTCAGGGCACTGAAGCTTTCTTT
CASSQIQVQGTEAFF
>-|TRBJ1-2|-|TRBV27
TGTGCCAGCAGTATGCGACACCTGGACTATGGCTACACCTTC
CASSMRHLDYGYTF
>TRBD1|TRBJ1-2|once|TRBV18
TGTGCCAGCTCCACGGGACAGCCTAACTATGGCTACACCTTC
CASSTGQPNYGYTF
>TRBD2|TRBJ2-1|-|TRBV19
TGTGCCAGTAGTATTCCCAGCGGGGGGGCCAATGAGCAGTTCTTC
CASSIPSGGANEQFF
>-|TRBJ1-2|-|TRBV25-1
TGTGCCAGCAGCCCAACAGGGAAGAGCTATGGCTACACCTTC
CASSPTGKSYGYTF
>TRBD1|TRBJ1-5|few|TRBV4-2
TGTGCCAGCAGCCCATCAGGGGGGAATCAGCCCCAGCATTTT
CASSPSGGNQPQHF
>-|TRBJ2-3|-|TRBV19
TGTGCCACCCGCGATCGGGGGGCCAACACAGATACGCAGTATTTT
CATRDRGANTDTQYF
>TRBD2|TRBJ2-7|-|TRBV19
TGTGCCAGTAGACCAACTAGCGGCCTCACCTACGAGCAGTACTTC
CASRPTSGLTYEQYF
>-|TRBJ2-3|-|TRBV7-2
TGTGCCAGCAGCTTATTAGCGTCAGATACGCAGTATTTT
CASSLLASDTQYF
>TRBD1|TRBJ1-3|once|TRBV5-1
TGCGCCAGCAGCTGGGACAGGGCTGGAAACACCATATATTTT
CASSWDRAGNTIYF
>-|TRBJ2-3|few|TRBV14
TGTGCCAGCAGCCAAGCGGGGAGCACAGATACGCAGTATTTT
CASSQAGSTDTQYF
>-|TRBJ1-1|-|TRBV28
TGTGCCAGCAGTTTAGGGGCCAAAATCGAAGCTTTCTTT
CASSLGAKIEAFF
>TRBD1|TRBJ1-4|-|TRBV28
TGTGCCAGCAGACCACGACAGGGCTCGTTGGAAAAACTGTTTTTT
CASRPRQGSLEKLFF
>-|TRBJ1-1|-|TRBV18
TGTGCCAGCTCACCGGTTGGAGGGACGAACACTGAAGCTTTCTTT
CASSPVGGTNTEAFF
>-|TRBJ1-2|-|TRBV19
TGTGCCAGTAGTTTTGGGACACCCGGTAACTATGGCTACACCTTC
CASSFGTPGNYGYTF
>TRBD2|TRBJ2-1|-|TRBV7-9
TGTGCCAGCAGCCCACGACTAGCGGGGCCCCATGAGCAGTTCTTC
CASSPRLAGPHEQFF